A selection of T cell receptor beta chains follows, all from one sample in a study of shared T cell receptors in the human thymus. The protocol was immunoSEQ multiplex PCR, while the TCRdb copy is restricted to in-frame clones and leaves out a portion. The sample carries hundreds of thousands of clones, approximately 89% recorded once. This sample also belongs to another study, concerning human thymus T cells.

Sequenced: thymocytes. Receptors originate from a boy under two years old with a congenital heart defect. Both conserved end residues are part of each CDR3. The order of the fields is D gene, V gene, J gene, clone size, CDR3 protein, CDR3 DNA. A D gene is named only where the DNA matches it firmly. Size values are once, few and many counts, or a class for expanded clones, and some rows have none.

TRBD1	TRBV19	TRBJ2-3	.	CASSPQGAAVSQYF	TGTGCCAGTAGTCCCCAGGGGGCGGCGGTTTCCCAGTATTTT
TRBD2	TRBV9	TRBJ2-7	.	CASSVALGGSNEQYF	TGTGCCAGCAGCGTAGCCTTAGGCGGGAGCAACGAGCAGTACTTC
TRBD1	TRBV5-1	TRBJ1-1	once	CASSPPPGQATSEAFF	TGCGCCAGCAGCCCACCACCCGGACAGGCGACTAGTGAAGCTTTCTTT
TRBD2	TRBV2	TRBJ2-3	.	CASNPWRGTGLDTQYF	TGTGCCAGCAATCCTTGGCGGGGGACCGGTTTAGATACGCAGTATTTT
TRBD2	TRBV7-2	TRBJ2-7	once	CASSLGYRGLAAYEQYF	TGTGCCAGCAGCTTAGGTTATCGAGGACTAGCGGCCTACGAGCAGTACTTC
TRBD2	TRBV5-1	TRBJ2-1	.	CASSSLAGGAQYNEQFF	TGCGCCAGCAGCTCCCTAGCGGGAGGGGCCCAGTACAATGAGCAGTTCTTC
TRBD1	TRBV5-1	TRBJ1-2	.	CASSSGGTGVYGYTF	TGCGCCAGCAGCTCCGGGGGGACAGGGGTCTATGGCTACACCTTC
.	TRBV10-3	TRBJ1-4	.	CAISEIGGAAEKLFF	TGTGCCATCAGTGAGATCGGGGGGGCAGCGGAAAAACTGTTTTTT
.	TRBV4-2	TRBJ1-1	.	CASSHSSSGGAFF	TGTGCCAGCAGCCATTCTAGCTCAGGCGGTGCTTTCTTT
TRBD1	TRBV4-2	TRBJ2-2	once	CASTSGQYWANTGELFF	TGTGCCAGCACTTCGGGACAGTACTGGGCGAACACCGGGGAGCTGTTTTTT
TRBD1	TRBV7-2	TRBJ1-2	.	CASSLSLPGGGNYGYTF	TGTGCCAGCAGCCTTTCCCTGCCAGGGGGCGGGAACTATGGCTACACCTTC
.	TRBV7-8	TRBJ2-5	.	CASSYQEGETQYF	TGTGCCAGCAGCTATCAGGAAGGTGAGACCCAGTACTTC
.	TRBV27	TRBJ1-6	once	CASSALRDTKTGSLLHF	TGTGCCAGCAGTGCCCTCCGGGACACTAAGACTGGTTCACTCCTCCACTTT
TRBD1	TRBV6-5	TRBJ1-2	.	CASSYGGQPTF	TGTGCCAGCAGTTACGGGGGACAGCCAACCTTC
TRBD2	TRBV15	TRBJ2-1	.	CATSSVAGSSYNEQFF	TGTGCCACCAGCAGCGTAGCGGGATCCTCCTACAATGAGCAGTTCTTC
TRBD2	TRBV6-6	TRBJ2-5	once	CASRPGTSGGKTQYF	TGTGCCAGCAGACCCGGGACTAGCGGGGGAAAGACCCAGTACTTC
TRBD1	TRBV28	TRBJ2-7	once	CASSYTGVNEQYF	TGTGCCAGCAGTTATACAGGGGTGAACGAGCAGTACTTC
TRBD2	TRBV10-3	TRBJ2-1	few	CAISESRLAYSSYNEQFF	TGTGCCATCAGTGAAAGTCGACTAGCCTACAGCTCCTACAATGAGCAGTTCTTC
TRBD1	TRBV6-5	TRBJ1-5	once	CASSNTTGITQPQHF	TGTGCCAGCAGTAACACGACAGGGATCACTCAGCCCCAGCATTTT
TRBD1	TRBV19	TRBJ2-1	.	CASTTGYIYNEQFF	TGTGCCAGTACGACAGGGTACATCTACAATGAGCAGTTCTTC
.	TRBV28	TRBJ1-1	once	CASSRAGTSNTEAFF	TGTGCCAGCTCCCGGGCAGGGACATCGAACACTGAAGCTTTCTTT
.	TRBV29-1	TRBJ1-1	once	CSVGQGGPEAFF	TGCAGCGTTGGCCAGGGAGGCCCTGAAGCTTTCTTT